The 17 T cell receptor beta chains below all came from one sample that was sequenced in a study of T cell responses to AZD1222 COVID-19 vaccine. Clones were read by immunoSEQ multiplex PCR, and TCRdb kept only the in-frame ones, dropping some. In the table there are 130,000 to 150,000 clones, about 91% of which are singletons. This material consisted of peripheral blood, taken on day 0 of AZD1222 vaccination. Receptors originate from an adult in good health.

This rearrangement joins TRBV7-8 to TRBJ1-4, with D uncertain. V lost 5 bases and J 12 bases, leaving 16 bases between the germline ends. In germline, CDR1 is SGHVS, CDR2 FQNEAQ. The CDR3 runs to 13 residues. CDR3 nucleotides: TGTGCCAGCAGCCCACGACTGGAATCCGAACTGTTTTTT. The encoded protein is CASSPRLESELFF. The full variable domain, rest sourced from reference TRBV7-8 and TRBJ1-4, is GAGVSQSPRYKVAKRGQDVALRCDPISGHVSLFWYQQALGQGPEFLTYFQNEAQLDKSGLPSDRFFAERPEGSVSTLKIQRTQQEDSAVYLCASSPRLESELFFGSGTQLSVL.

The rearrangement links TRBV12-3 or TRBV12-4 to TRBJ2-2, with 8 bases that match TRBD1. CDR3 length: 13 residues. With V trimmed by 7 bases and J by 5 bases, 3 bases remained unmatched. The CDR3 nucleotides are TGTGCCAGCACCCAGGGGGCAACCGGGGAGCTGTTTTTT. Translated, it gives CASTQGATGELFF.

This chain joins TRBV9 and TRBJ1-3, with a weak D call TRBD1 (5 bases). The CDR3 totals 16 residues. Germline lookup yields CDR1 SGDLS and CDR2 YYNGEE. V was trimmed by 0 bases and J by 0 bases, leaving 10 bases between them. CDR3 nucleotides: TGTGCCAGCAGCGTAGGACAGAGGAGCTCTGGAAACACCATATATTTT. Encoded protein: CASSVGQRSSGNTIYF.

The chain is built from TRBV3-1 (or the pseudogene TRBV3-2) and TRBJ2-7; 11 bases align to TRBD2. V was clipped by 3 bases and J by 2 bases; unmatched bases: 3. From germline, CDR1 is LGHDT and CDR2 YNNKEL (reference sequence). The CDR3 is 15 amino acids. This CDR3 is CASSHPSGGTYEQYF. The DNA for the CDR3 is TGTGCCAGCAGCCATCCTAGCGGGGGGACCTACGAGCAGTACTTC.

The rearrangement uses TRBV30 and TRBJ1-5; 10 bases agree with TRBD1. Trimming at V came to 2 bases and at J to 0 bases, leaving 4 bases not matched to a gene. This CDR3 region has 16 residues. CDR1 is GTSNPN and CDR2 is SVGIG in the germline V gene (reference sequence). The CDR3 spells CAWSRGQGRSNQPQHF. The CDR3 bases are TGTGCCTGGAGTAGGGGACAGGGGCGTAGCAATCAGCCCCAGCATTTT.

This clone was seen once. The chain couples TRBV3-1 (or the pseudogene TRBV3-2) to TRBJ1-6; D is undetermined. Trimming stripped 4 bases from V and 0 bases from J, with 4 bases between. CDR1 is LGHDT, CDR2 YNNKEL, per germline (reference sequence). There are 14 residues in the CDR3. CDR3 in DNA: TGTGCCAGCAGCCTAAGCTCCTATAATTCACCCCTCCACTTT. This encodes CASSLSSYNSPLHF.

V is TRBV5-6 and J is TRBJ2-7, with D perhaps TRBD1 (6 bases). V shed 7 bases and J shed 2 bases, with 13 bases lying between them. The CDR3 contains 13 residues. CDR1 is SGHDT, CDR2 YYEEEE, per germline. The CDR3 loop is CASGGQSTYEQYF. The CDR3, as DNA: TGTGCCAGCGGGGGACAATCCACCTACGAGCAGTACTTC.

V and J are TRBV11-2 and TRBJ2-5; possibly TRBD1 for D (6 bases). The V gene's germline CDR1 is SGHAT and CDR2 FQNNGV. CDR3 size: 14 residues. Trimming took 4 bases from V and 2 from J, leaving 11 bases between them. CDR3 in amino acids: CASSSGALQETQYF. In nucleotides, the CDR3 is TGTGCCAGCAGCTCAGGGGCCTTACAAGAGACCCAGTACTTC.

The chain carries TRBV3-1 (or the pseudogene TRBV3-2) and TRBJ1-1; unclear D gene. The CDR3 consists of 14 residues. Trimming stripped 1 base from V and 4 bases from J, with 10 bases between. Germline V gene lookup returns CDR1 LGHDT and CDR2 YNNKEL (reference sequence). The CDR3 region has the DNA TGTGCCAGCAGCCAAGGCCAGGCGGGCACTGAAGCTTTCTTT. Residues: CASSQGQAGTEAFF.

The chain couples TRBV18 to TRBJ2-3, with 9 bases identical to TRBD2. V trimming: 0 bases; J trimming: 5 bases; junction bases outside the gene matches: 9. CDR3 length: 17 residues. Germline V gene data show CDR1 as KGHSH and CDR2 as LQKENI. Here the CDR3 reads CASSPPGLAGTQDTQYF. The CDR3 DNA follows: TGTGCCAGCTCACCACCGGGTCTAGCGGGGACCCAAGATACGCAGTATTTT.

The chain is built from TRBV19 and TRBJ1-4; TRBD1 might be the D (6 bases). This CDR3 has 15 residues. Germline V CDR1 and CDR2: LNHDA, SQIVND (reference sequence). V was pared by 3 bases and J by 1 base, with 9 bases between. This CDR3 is CASSIGRGTNEKLFF. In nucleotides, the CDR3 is TGTGCCAGTAGTATCGGCAGGGGAACTAATGAAAAACTGTTTTTT.

DNA of the CDR3: TGTGCCAGCAGCCATGCCGGGGGTTCATCTGGGGCCAACGTCCTGACTTTC. Translating it yields CASSHAGGSSGANVLTF. The genes are TRBV3-1 (or the pseudogene TRBV3-2) and TRBJ2-6; D possibly corresponds to TRBD2 (6 bases). Trimming removed 3 bases from V and 1 base from J, with 13 bases in between. The CDR3 is 17 amino acids. The germline gives CDR1 LGHDT, CDR2 YNNKEL (reference sequence).

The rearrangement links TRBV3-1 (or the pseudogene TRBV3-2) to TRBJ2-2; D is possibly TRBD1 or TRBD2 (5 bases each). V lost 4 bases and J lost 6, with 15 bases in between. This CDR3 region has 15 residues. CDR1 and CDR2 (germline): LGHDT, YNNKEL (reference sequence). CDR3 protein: CASSPGPPLPGELFF. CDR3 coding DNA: TGTGCCAGCAGCCCGGGACCGCCTTTGCCCGGGGAGCTGTTTTTT.

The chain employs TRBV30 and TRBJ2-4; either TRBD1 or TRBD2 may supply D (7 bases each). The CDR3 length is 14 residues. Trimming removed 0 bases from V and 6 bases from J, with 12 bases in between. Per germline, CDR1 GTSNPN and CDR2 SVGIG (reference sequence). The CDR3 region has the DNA TGTGCCTGGAGTGTGGACAGGACTAGAAACATTCAGTACTTC. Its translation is CAWSVDRTRNIQYF.

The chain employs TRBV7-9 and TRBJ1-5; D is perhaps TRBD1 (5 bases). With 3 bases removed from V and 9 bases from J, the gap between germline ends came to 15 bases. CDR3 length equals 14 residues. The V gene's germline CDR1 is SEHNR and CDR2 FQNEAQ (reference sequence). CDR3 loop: CASSLAGSHPPQHF. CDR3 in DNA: TGTGCCAGCAGCTTGGCAGGGTCTCATCCGCCCCAGCATTTT.

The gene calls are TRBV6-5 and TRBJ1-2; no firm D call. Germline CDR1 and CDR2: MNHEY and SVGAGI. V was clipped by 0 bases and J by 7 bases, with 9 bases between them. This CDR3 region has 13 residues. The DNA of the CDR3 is TGTGCCAGCAGTTACTCCGGGGAGGCTGGCTACACCTTC. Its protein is CASSYSGEAGYTF.

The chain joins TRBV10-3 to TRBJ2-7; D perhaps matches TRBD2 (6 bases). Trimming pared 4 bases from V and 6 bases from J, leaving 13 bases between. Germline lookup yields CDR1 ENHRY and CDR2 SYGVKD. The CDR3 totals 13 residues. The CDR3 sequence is CAISGAGFSEQYF. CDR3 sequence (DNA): TGTGCCATCAGTGGTGCGGGGTTTAGCGAGCAGTACTTC.